The clone carrying this TCR beta chain was counted only a few times. Its antigen is undetermined. This sample was included in a study of cytomegalovirus exposure and HLA in healthy donors. Study-wide results and limits: Common viral pathogens seemed to be connected with several of the most significant clusters, according to a later analysis.

The PCR made use of 60 Vbeta and 13 Jbeta primers. The method was immunoSEQ multiplex PCR; TCRdb's version includes in-frame clones alone and lacks a portion of them. This table has about 98,000 clones, around four fifths appearing once. The CDR3 extends over 14 amino acids. The V end was cut by 3 bases, the J end by 5 bases, with 14 bases between. The germline CDR1 and CDR2 sequences are SGHRS and YFSETQ. This clonotype originated in a female donor in good health and CMV-seropositive. The chain has TRBV5-1 and TRBJ1-1, with a possible D match to TRBD1 (5 bases). Sequencing was done on a sample of PBMCs. CDR3 sequence: CASSWSEGRTEAFF. The CDR3 DNA is TGCGCCAGCAGCTGGTCGGAGGGGAGGACTGAAGCTTTCTTT.